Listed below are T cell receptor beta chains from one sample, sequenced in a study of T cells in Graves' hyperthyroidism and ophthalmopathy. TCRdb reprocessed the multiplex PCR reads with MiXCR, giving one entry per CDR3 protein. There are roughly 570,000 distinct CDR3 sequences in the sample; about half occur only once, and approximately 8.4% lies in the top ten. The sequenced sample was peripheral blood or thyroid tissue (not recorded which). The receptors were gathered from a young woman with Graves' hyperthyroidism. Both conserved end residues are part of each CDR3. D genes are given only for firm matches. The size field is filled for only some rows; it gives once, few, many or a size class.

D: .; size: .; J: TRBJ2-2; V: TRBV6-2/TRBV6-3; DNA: TGTGCCAGCAGGGGACGAATCACTGGCGGAGACACCGGGGAGCTGTTTTTT; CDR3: CASRGRITGGDTGELFF
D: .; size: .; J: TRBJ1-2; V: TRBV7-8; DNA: TGTGCCAGCAGCTTAGCGGGAGGGTCACACTATGGCTACACCTTC; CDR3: CASSLAGGSHYGYTF
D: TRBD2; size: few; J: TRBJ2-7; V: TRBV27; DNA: TGTGCCAGCAGTGGAGCGGGGGGTATCTACGAGCAGTACTTC; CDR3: CASSGAGGIYEQYF
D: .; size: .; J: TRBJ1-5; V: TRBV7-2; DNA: TGTGCCAGCAGCCCCCGACCTTGGGGCAATCAGCCCCAGCATTTT; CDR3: CASSPRPWGNQPQHF
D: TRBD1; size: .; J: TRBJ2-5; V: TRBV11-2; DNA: TGTGCCAGCAGCTTATGGGACAGTCTTGCCGAGACCCAGTACTTC; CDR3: CASSLWDSLAETQYF
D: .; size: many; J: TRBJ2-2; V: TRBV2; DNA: TGTGCCAGCAGTGAACTGGGACCGAACACCGGGGAGCTGTTTTTT; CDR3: CASSELGPNTGELFF
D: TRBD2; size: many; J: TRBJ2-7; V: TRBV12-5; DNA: TGTGCTAGTGGTTTGCTAGCGGGAGCCGAGCAGTACTTC; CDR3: CASGLLAGAEQYF
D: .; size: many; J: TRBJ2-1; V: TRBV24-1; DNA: TGTGCCACCAGTGATTTGGTCAATGAGCAGTTCTTC; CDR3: CATSDLVNEQFF
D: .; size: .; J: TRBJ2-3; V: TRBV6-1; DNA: TGTGCCAGCAGATTCGACGACACAGATACGCAGTATTTT; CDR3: CASRFDDTDTQYF
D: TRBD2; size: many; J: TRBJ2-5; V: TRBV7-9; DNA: TGTGCCAGCAGCTTGGGGGAGACTAGCGGGATCTCAGAGACCCAGTACTTC; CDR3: CASSLGETSGISETQYF
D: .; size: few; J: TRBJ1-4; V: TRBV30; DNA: TGTGCCTGGAATGTTCCACATCCGGGTTTGTATGAAAAACTGTTTTTT; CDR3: CAWNVPHPGLYEKLFF
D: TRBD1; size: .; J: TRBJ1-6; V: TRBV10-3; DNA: TGTGCTAGAGAGAGTTGGGGACAGGGGGGCTCACCCCTCCACTTT; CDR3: CARESWGQGGSPLHF
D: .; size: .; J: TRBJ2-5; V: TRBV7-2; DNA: TGCGCCAGCAGCCAGACGGCCGGGACCCAGTACTTC; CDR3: CASSQTAGTQYF
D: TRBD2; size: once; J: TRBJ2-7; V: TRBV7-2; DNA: TGTGCCAGCAGCTTTGAAGCGGGAGTTGGGCATGAGCAGTACTTC; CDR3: CASSFEAGVGHEQYF
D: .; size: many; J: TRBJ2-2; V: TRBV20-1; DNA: TGCAGTGGGCAGGGGAACACCGGGGAGCTGTTTTTT; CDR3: CSGQGNTGELFF
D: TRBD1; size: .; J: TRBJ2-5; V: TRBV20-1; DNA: TGCAGTGCCCAGTACGAGGGACAGGGGCAAGAGACCCAGTACTTC; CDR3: CSAQYEGQGQETQYF
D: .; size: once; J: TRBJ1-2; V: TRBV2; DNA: TGTGCCAGCAGTCCCAGACTAGGCGCCGATTTAGGCTACACCTTC; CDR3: CASSPRLGADLGYTF
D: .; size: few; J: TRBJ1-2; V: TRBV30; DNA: TGTGCCTGGAGTGTATCGGGGTTCGGCTATGGCTACACCTTC; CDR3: CAWSVSGFGYGYTF
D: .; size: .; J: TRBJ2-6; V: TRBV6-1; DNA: TGTGCCAGCAGTCGGGACATGAACACTGAAGCTTTC; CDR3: CASSRDMNTEAF
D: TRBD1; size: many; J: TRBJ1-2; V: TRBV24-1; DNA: TGTGCCACCAGCTTGACAGGGACAAGCCATGGCTACACCTTC; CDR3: CATSLTGTSHGYTF
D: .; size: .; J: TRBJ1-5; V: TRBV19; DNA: TGTGCCAGTATCAAGGGCGGGACCCAGCATTTT; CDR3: CASIKGGTQHF
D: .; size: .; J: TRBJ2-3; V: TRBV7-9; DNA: TGTGCCAGCAGCTTAGCCTCGTTGTGGCATGGCACGGATACGCAGTATTTT; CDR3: CASSLASLWHGTDTQYF
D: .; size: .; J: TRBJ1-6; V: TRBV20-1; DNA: TGCAGTGCCCCACCGGGGGGGCGGGATTATAATTCACCCCTCCACTTT; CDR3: CSAPPGGRDYNSPLHF
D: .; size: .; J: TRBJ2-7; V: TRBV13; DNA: TGTGCCAGCAGGTTGGGGGATCCCTACGAGCAGTACTTC; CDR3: CASRLGDPYEQYF
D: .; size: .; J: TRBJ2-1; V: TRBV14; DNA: TGTGCCAGCAGCCAAGGTCAACGGTTCGAGCAGTTCTTC; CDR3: CASSQGQRFEQFF
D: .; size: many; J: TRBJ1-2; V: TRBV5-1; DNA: TGCGCCAGCAGCTTGCCGGGGGTCCCTGGCTACACCTTC; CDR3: CASSLPGVPGYTF
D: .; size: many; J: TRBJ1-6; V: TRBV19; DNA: TGTGCCAGTAGTCCATGGCTGAATTCACCCCTCCACTTT; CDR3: CASSPWLNSPLHF